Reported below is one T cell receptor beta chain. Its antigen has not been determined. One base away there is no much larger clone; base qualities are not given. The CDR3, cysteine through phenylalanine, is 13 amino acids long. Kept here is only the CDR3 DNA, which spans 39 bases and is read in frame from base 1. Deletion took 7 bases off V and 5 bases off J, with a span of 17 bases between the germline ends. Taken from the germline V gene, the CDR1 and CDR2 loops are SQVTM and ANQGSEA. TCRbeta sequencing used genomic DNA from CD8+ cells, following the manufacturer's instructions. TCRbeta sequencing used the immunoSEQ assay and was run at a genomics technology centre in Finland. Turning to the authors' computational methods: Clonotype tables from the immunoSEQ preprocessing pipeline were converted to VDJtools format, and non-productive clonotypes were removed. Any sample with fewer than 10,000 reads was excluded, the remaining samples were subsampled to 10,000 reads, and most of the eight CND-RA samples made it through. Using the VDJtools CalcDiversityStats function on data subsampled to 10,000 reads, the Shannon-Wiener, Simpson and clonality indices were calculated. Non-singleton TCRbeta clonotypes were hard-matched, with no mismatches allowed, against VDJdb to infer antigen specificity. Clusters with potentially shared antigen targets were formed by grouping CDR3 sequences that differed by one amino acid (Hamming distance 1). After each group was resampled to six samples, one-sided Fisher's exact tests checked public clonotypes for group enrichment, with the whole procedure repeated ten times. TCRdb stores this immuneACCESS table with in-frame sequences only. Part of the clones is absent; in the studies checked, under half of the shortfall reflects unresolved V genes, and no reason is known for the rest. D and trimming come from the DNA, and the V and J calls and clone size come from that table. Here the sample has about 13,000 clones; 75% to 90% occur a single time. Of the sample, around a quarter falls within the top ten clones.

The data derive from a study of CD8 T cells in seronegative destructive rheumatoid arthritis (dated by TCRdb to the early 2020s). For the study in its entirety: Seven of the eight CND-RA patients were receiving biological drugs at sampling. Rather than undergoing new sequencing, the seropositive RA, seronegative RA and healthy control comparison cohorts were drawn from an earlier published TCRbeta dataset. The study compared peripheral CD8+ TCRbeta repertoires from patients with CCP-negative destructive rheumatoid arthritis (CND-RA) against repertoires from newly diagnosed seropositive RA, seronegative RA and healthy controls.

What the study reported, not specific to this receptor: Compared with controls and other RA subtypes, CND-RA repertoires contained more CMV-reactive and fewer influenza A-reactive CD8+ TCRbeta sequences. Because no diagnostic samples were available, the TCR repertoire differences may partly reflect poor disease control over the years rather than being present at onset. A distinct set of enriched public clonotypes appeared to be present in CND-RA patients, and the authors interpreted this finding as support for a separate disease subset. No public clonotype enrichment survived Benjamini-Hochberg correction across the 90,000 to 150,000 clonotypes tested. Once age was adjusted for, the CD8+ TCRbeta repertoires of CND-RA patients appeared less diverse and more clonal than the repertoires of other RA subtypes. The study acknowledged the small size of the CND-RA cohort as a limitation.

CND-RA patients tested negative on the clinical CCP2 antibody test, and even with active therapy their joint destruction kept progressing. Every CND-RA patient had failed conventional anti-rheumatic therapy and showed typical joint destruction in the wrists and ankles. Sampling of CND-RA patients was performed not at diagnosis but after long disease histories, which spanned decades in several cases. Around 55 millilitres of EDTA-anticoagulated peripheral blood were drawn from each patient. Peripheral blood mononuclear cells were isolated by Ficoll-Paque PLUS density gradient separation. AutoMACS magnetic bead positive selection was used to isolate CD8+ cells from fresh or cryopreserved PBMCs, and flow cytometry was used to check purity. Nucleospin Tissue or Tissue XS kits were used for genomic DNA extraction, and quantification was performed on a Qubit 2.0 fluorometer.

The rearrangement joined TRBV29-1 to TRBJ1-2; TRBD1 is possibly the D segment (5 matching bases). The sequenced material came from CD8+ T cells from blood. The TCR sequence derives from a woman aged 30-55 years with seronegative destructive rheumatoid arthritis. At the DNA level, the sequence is TGCAGCGCCCCCCAGACAGACAATTATGGCTACACCTTC. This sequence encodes CSAPQTDNYGYTF.